The clone carrying this T cell receptor beta chain has a handful of counts. Molecular barcoding with unique molecular identifiers was used for the TCRbeta library. MiXCR, applied by TCRdb to the PCR reads, yields one record per CDR3 protein. The table has a few hundred thousand distinct CDR3 sequences, 10% seen once. The record originates from a study of T-cell reconstitution after alpha-beta-depleted transplantation in children. V lost 6 bases and J lost 3; bases outside the gene matches: 13. Germline V gene data show CDR1 as MDHEN and CDR2 as SYDVKM. The CDR3 covers 17 residues. This clonotype was sampled from a human donor who donated a stem cell graft to a child with acute lymphoblastic leukemia. Sequencing was performed on PBMCs from the stem cell graft donor, taken from the stem cell graft. The V and J genes are TRBV28 and TRBJ2-7; 11 positions agree with TRBD2. The CDR3 DNA reads TGTGCCAGCAGCCAGACTAGCGGGATTACCGGAATCTACGAGCAGTACTTC. This encodes CASSQTSGITGIYEQYF.